Listed here are 2 T cell receptor beta chains from one sample, sequenced in a study of T-cell memory formation after mild COVID-19. TCRdb called the 5' RACE reads again in MiXCR, with one record for every CDR3 protein. The sample lists a few hundred thousand distinct CDR3 sequences, roughly 15% seen once, with 22% in the top ten. Sequencing used PBMCs or a T cell subset sorted from them (not recorded which). These receptors were collected from a man aged 18 to 30 who had mild COVID-19 (a few samples of this study predate the infection). Cell type and time point are not known.

This clonotype came up a few times. This chain links TRBV13 with TRBJ1-1; D unclear. The V gene lost 5 bases and the J gene lost 3 bases, with 16 bases spanning the gap. Germline values: CDR1 PRHDT, CDR2 FYEKMQ (reference sequence). The CDR3 runs 15 residues. This CDR3 is CASSPRRGRDTEAFF. CDR3 DNA sequence: TGTGCCAGCAGCCCTCGCAGAGGGCGAGACACTGAAGCTTTCTTT.

The genes are TRBV4-2 and TRBJ2-3; D perhaps matches TRBD2 (6 bases). Germline V gene sequence: CDR1 LGHNA, CDR2 YNFKEQ. With 0 bases removed from V and 6 bases from J, the gap between germline ends came to 13 bases. This CDR3 contains 15 residues. The CDR3: CASSQDPGESDTQYF. DNA of the CDR3: TGTGCCAGCAGCCAAGATCCGGGGGAATCGGATACGCAGTATTTT.